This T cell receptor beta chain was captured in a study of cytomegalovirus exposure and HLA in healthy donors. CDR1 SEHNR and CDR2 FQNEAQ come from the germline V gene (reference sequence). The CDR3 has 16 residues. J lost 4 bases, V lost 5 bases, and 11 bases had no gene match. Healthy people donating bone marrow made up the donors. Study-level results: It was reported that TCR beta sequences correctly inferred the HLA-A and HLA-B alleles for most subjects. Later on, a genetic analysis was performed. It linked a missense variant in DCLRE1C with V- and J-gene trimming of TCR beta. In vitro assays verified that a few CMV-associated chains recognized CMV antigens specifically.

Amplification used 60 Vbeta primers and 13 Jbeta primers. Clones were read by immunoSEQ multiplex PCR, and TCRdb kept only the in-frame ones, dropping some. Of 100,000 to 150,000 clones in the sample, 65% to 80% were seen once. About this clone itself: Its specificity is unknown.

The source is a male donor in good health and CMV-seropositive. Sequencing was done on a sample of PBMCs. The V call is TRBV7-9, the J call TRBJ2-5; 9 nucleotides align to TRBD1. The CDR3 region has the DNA TGTGCCAGCAGCCCCCTGGGGACAGGGAGCAGAGAGACCCAGTACTTC. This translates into CASSPLGTGSRETQYF.